This entry lists 19 T cell receptor beta chains sequenced from one sample in a study of control samples from healthy donors and cancer patients. Method: immunoSEQ multiplex PCR; TCRdb's copy keeps in-frame clones and lacks some. The repertoire holds 230,000 or so clones, with roughly 94% as singletons. Source material: blood. The receptors originated from a man aged 50 to 59 in good health.

The rearrangement links TRBV30 to TRBJ2-7; D assignment may be TRBD1 or TRBD2 (6 bases each). Per the germline V gene, CDR1 is GTSNPN and CDR2 is SVGIG (reference sequence). This CDR3 spans 16 amino acids. Trimming stripped 0 bases from V and 0 bases from J, with 15 bases between. The CDR3 spells CAWSVSGGLSSYEQYF. The DNA of the CDR3 is TGTGCCTGGAGTGTAAGTGGGGGGCTAAGCTCCTACGAGCAGTACTTC.

V and J are TRBV5-1 and TRBJ2-5; D may be TRBD1 (6 bases). Germline CDR1 SGHRS, CDR2 YFSETQ. V gave up 3 bases and J gave up 4 bases, with 10 bases separating them. This CDR3 comprises 13 residues. The CDR3 DNA sequence: TGCGCCAGCAGCTCAGGGGTAGGAGAGACCCAGTACTTC. Amino acid sequence: CASSSGVGETQYF.

The J gene is TRBJ2-7, the V gene TRBV3-1 (or the pseudogene TRBV3-2), with D unresolved. V shed 0 bases and J shed 2 bases, with 14 bases lying between them. The CDR3 covers 16 residues. Germline V gives CDR1 LGHDT, CDR2 YNNKEL (reference sequence). DNA for the CDR3: TGTGCCAGCAGCCAAGATTGGTCCCCTTTAACCTACGAGCAGTACTTC. Translation gives CASSQDWSPLTYEQYF.

This chain connects TRBV30 to TRBJ1-2; weak D call: TRBD1 (5 bases). The CDR3 runs to 13 residues. Germline V gives CDR1 GTSNPN, CDR2 SVGIG (reference sequence). V lost 4 bases to trimming and J lost 2 bases, with 11 bases between them. The CDR3, as DNA: TGTGCCTGGAACGGACACCTAAACTATGGCTACACCTTC. It yields the protein CAWNGHLNYGYTF.

V gene TRBV5-1 combines with J gene TRBJ1-5; perhaps TRBD1 as D (5 bases). The CDR3 consists of 15 residues. Between the trimmed V and J ends, which lost 2 bases and 3 bases, there was a span of 12 bases. Germline values: CDR1 SGHRS, CDR2 YFSETQ. The CDR3 DNA sequence: TGCGCCAGCAGCTTTTCACGGGACTACAATCAGCCCCAGCATTTT. Translating it yields CASSFSRDYNQPQHF.

The chain combines TRBV7-9 with TRBJ2-6; TRBD1 agrees at 9 bases. The CDR3 extends over 17 amino acids. CDR1 SEHNR and CDR2 FQNEAQ come from the germline V gene (reference sequence). After removal of 1 base from V and 4 bases from J, the junction contained 5 bases not matched to a gene. The CDR3 DNA is TGTGCCAGCAGCTTAGGACAGGGGGAGAGCGGGGCCAACGTCCTGACTTTC. Its protein product is CASSLGQGESGANVLTF.

The CDR3 protein is CASSSGLAGETQYF. In DNA, the CDR3 is TGTGCCAGCAGCTCCGGGCTTGCTGGAGAGACCCAGTACTTC. V usage is TRBV5-5 and J usage is TRBJ2-5; unclear D gene. Germline CDR1 reads SGHKS; CDR2 reads YYEKEE (reference sequence). There are 14 residues in the CDR3. The V end was cut by 3 bases, the J end by 4 bases, with 13 bases between.

On this clone itself: The sample holds other DNA sequences that translate to the same CDR3. The chain employs TRBV5-1 and TRBJ2-5, with no clear D. This CDR3 comprises 14 residues. Germline-derived CDR1 and CDR2 are SGHRS and YFSETQ. V gave up 0 bases and J gave up 1 base, with 7 bases separating them. The DNA of the CDR3 is TGCGCCAGCAGCTTGGCCTCCAGCCAAGAGACCCAGTACTTC. As protein: CASSLASSQETQYF.

The chain employs TRBV29-1 and TRBJ2-4; 8 bases agree with TRBD1. Germline V gives CDR1 SQVTM, CDR2 ANQGSEA. This CDR3 has 15 residues. The V segment lost 5 bases and the J segment 7 bases; nucleotides outside the gene matches: 13. The CDR3 loop reads CSVQMATGVWNIQYF. The CDR3 DNA follows: TGCAGCGTTCAAATGGCGACAGGGGTGTGGAACATTCAGTACTTC.

The chain uses TRBV5-4 and TRBJ1-4; tentatively, D is TRBD1 (6 bases). Trimming stripped 0 bases from V and 5 bases from J, with 14 bases between. The CDR3 consists of 16 residues. Per the germline V gene, CDR1 is SGHNT and CDR2 is YYREEE (reference sequence). This CDR3 reads CASSLAGGDRNEKLFF. The DNA of the CDR3 is TGTGCCAGCAGCTTGGCAGGCGGAGACAGGAATGAAAAACTGTTTTTT.

This clone occurred a few times. The chain combines TRBV5-1 with TRBJ2-5; D is undetermined. The V gene lost 2 bases and the J gene lost 3 bases, with 5 bases spanning the gap. Germline CDR1 is SGHRS and CDR2 is YFSETQ. The CDR3 consists of 12 residues. This chain's CDR3 is CASSLTEETQYF. The CDR3 nucleotides read TGCGCCAGCAGCTTAACAGAAGAGACCCAGTACTTC.

The CDR3 DNA reads as TGTGCCAGCAGCCCCACCGGGACAGGCCGAAACACCATATATTTT. Amino acid sequence: CASSPTGTGRNTIYF. This sequence joins TRBV7-9 and TRBJ1-3; 8 nucleotides agree with TRBD1. The CDR3 contains 15 residues. V was clipped by 5 bases and J by 5 bases; unmatched bases: 8. The V gene's germline CDR1 is SEHNR and CDR2 FQNEAQ (reference sequence).

The chain employs TRBV6-5 and TRBJ1-5, with D tentatively TRBD1 (5 bases). Trimming took 5 bases from V and 6 from J, leaving 11 bases between them. The CDR3 consists of 13 residues. Germline V gives CDR1 MNHEY, CDR2 SVGAGI. The CDR3 DNA sequence: TGTGCCAGCAGTCCCGGGACGGCTCAGCCCCAGCATTTT. Translation: CASSPGTAQPQHF.

This chain connects TRBV29-1 to TRBJ2-1; TRBD2 aligns across 7 bases. Germline V gene data show CDR1 as SQVTM and CDR2 as ANQGSEA. Trimming cost V 3 bases and J 4 bases; bases outside gene matches: 6. The CDR3 totals 14 residues. The DNA for the CDR3 is TGCAGCGTTGATTTGCAGGGAGGGTACAATGAGCAGTTCTTC. Translated: CSVDLQGGYNEQFF.

This rearrangement joins TRBV2 to TRBJ1-2; D ambiguous. The V and J ends lost 6 bases and 6 bases respectively, with 14 bases between them. CDR1 and CDR2 (germline): SNHLY, FYNNEI. CDR3 length: 13 amino acids. The CDR3 DNA sequence: TGTGCCAGCAGAGACTCCGGGCCGCATGGCTACACCTTC. Residues: CASRDSGPHGYTF.

The chain is built from TRBV5-5 and TRBJ1-5; D is ambiguous. Trimming took off 4 bases at V and 4 bases at J, with 9 bases between the two ends. Per germline, CDR1 SGHKS and CDR2 YYEKEE (reference sequence). The CDR3 runs 13 residues. CDR3 sequence: CASSATANQPQHF. The DNA for the CDR3 is TGTGCCAGCAGCGCCACAGCTAATCAGCCCCAGCATTTT.

This clone was detected a few times. V and J are TRBV7-2 and TRBJ2-7, with TRBD1 matching over 8 bases. The CDR3 loop spans 17 amino acids. Germline CDR1 reads SGHTA; CDR2 reads FQGNSA. Trimming at V came to 5 bases and at J to 3 bases, leaving 15 bases not matched to a gene. The CDR3 reads CASSRGRSGQDYYEQYF. The DNA of the CDR3 is TGTGCCAGCAGCCGGGGAAGATCGGGACAGGACTACTACGAGCAGTACTTC.

This chain links TRBV2 with TRBJ2-5; perhaps TRBD2 as D (7 bases). The germline V gene has CDR1 SNHLY and CDR2 FYNNEI. The ends were cut back, 7 bases at V and 4 bases at J, with 19 bases in the middle. This CDR3 is 15 amino acids long. CDR3 amino acids: CASKEETGGRETQYF. Written as DNA, the CDR3 is TGTGCCAGCAAGGAGGAAACGGGGGGCCGAGAGACCCAGTACTTC.

The rearrangement links TRBV5-1 to TRBJ2-5; TRBD2 aligns across 9 bases. Losses at the gene ends were 0 bases for V and 2 bases for J; bases not matched to a gene: 5. Looked up from germline, CDR1 is SGHRS and CDR2 is YFSETQ. The CDR3 totals 16 residues. The DNA for the CDR3 is TGCGCCAGCAGCTTGGTACCCCTAGCGGGGCAAGAGACCCAGTACTTC. Translated: CASSLVPLAGQETQYF.